This TCR beta chain was recorded in a study of CD8 T cells in Susac syndrome. The authors reverse transcribed roughly 0.5 to 1 ug RNA with random hexamers. Amplification of TCR beta CDR3 across 54 Vbeta and 13 Jbeta was performed with immunoSEQ multiplex PCR. TCRdb recomputed calls from the immunoSEQ multiplex PCR reads with MiXCR, one row per CDR3 protein. Of some 450,000 distinct CDR3 sequences detected, 75% to 90% appear once; the ten largest clones hold approximately 0.12%. This clonotype appeared a single time. V shed 1 base and J shed 6 bases, with 6 bases lying between them. The CDR3 covers 13 residues. Germline V lookup: CDR1 SGHAT, CDR2 FQNNGV. The multiple sclerosis controls comprised treatment-naive patients whose relapsing-remitting disease was stable or active. Negative isolation yielded CD8+ and CD4+ T cells; FACS enriched TEMRA cells.

The sequencing sample was made of CD8+ T cells from PBMCs. The source of this sequence is a human donor with multiple sclerosis. The chain links TRBV11-2 to TRBJ2-2, with no clear D. The DNA for the CDR3 is TGTGCCAGCAGCTTAGGGGATTCCGGGGAGCTGTTTTTT. Translated: CASSLGDSGELFF.